The present TCR beta chain was sequenced within a study of T cells in Graves' hyperthyroidism and ophthalmopathy. TCR beta CDR3 sequences were amplified from RNA transcripts. First-round RT-PCR of the TCR CDR3 relied on the HTBI primer set. TCRdb re-called the multiplex PCR reads through MiXCR, storing one row per CDR3 protein. The table shows approximately 410,000 distinct CDR3 sequences, with about 13% occurring only once. Concerning this clonotype: The antigen is unknown.

This CDR3 is 15 amino acids long. Trimming stripped 0 bases from V and 2 bases from J, with 7 bases between. CDR1 and CDR2 from the germline V gene are LNHDA and SQIVND (reference sequence). Study-wide points: Through a model of 13 V-J features, ophthalmopathy was separated from stable hyperthyroidism. Ophthalmopathy was identified by the model a median around 6.9 months ahead of onset.

The material sequenced was blood. The chain recombines TRBV19 with TRBJ2-2; D possibly corresponds to TRBD2 (5 bases). The TCR originated in a woman between 18 and 30 years old with Graves' hyperthyroidism. In nucleotides, the CDR3 is TGTGCCAGTAGTATAGACGGGGTAAACACCGGGGAGCTGTTTTTT. This sequence encodes CASSIDGVNTGELFF.